This TCR beta chain was sequenced in a study of OX40 agonist ivuxolimab in advanced cancers. Germline V lookup: CDR1 KGHSH, CDR2 LQKENI. The CDR3 has 13 residues. Trimming removed 5 bases at V and 4 bases at J, with 10 bases between. Generated by immunoSEQ multiplex PCR, the TCRdb table keeps only in-frame clones and is missing some. The data show 20,000 to 25,000 clones, around 79% seen once. Sequencing used CD4+ or CD8+ T cells sorted from blood, obtained in a trial of the OX40 agonist ivuxolimab. The origin of this receptor is an adult with an advanced solid tumor such as melanoma, head and neck, liver or kidney cancer. The genes are TRBV18 and TRBJ2-3, with a possible D match to TRBD1 (5 bases). CDR3 sequence reads: CASSSRQPDTQYF. The CDR3, as DNA: TGTGCCAGCTCATCTAGACAGCCAGATACGCAGTATTTT.